This is a list of T cell receptor beta chains from one sample in a study of cytomegalovirus exposure and HLA in healthy donors. TCRdb's table, derived via immunoSEQ multiplex PCR, lists solely in-frame clones and lacks some. The sample contains under 200,000 clones, roughly 82% of which appear only once. Material: PBMCs. All receptors derive from a woman aged 45-65 years in good health and CMV-seronegative. Both conserved end residues are part of each CDR3. A D gene is named only where the DNA matches it firmly. For some rows the clone size is stated as once, few or many, or as a class when expanded; others skip it.

abundance,d_gene,j_gene,v_gene,CDR3nt,CDR3aa
few,.,TRBJ1-1,TRBV5-8,TGTGCCAGCAGCTCGGCGGAGGTGGGCACTGAAGCTTTCTTT,CASSSAEVGTEAFF
.,TRBD2,TRBJ2-3,TRBV7-2,TGTGCCAGCAGCTTGGGACTAGCGGGGGGCGCAGATACGCAGTATTTT,CASSLGLAGGADTQYF
.,TRBD2,TRBJ2-3,TRBV10-2,TGCGCCAGCAGTGAGCTTAGCGGGGTCGCCTATACGCAGTATTTT,CASSELSGVAYTQYF
.,.,TRBJ2-4,TRBV7-3,TGTGCCAGCAGCTTATCGCGGGACAGTGACATTCAGTACTTC,CASSLSRDSDIQYF
.,.,TRBJ1-2,TRBV5-1,TGCGCCAGCAGCTCATCAATAGAGGATGGCTACACCTTC,CASSSSIEDGYTF
.,TRBD1,TRBJ1-1,TRBV19,TGTGCCAGTAGTATGGGACAGGGACAGGCAAGACCTGAAGCTTTCTTT,CASSMGQGQARPEAFF
.,TRBD2,TRBJ2-5,TRBV5-1,TGCGCCAGCAGCTTGGAGGCCCCCCAGCGGGGGGGCCTAAGGGAGACCCAGTACTTC,CASSLEAPQRGGLRETQYF
.,TRBD1,TRBJ1-2,TRBV29-1,TGCAGCGCCGACCCCGGGACAGCGAACTATGGCTACACCTTC,CSADPGTANYGYTF
.,.,TRBJ2-7,TRBV29-1,TGCAGCGTTGTGAGCCTTTACGAGCAGTACTTC,CSVVSLYEQYF
.,.,TRBJ1-3,TRBV5-4,TGTGCCAGCAGCCGGGGGGGCCGGGGGAGCTCTGGAAACACCATATATTTT,CASSRGGRGSSGNTIYF
.,TRBD2,TRBJ2-3,TRBV29-1,TGCAGCGTTTCAGCGGGAGCTCAAGATACGCAGTATTTT,CSVSAGAQDTQYF
once,.,TRBJ2-7,TRBV25-1,TGTGCCAGCAGTGAATCAGGGCCCAGCTCCTACGAGCAGTACTTC,CASSESGPSSYEQYF
once,.,TRBJ1-2,TRBV5-1,TGCGCCAGCAGCTTGGGAGGTCAGTATGGCTACACCTTC,CASSLGGQYGYTF
.,.,TRBJ1-5,TRBV10-1,TGCGCCCCCTTCATAGGGGGAAATAGCAATCAGCCCCAGCATTTT,CAPFIGGNSNQPQHF
.,TRBD1,TRBJ2-7,TRBV5-1,TGCGCCAGCAGCTTAGGGGTCGGGACAGGAACCTACGAGCAGTACTTC,CASSLGVGTGTYEQYF
.,TRBD2,TRBJ2-1,TRBV27,TGTGCCAGCAGCCCCATCCCGGGACTAGAGGGGTATGAGCAGTTCTTC,CASSPIPGLEGYEQFF
.,TRBD1,TRBJ2-1,TRBV7-9,TGTGCCAGCAGCCCAGAGGACAGGGAAGATGAGCAGTTCTTC,CASSPEDREDEQFF
.,.,TRBJ2-3,TRBV6-1,TGTGCCAGCAGTGCTTATCCTCCAGATACGCAGTATTTT,CASSAYPPDTQYF
.,TRBD1,TRBJ2-2,TRBV6-5,TGTGCCAGCTTAACAGGGGAAAACACCGGGGAGCTGTTTTTT,CASLTGENTGELFF
.,.,TRBJ2-2,TRBV6-5,TGTGCCAGCAGTCCGCCGGGGGGGGAGCTGTTTTTT,CASSPPGGELFF
.,.,TRBJ1-6,TRBV7-8,TGTGCCAGCAGCTTAGATGTCGGTTCACCCCTCCACTTT,CASSLDVGSPLHF
.,TRBD1,TRBJ1-1,TRBV5-5,TGTGCCAGCAGTTCACACGGGGCAGGGGGCTACACTGAAGCTTTCTTT,CASSSHGAGGYTEAFF
few,TRBD1,TRBJ2-2,TRBV2,TGTGCCAGCAGTACACGACAGGGACCCGGGGAGCTGTTTTTT,CASSTRQGPGELFF
.,.,TRBJ1-1,TRBV21-1,TGTGCCAGCAGTAGGGGGACGAACACTGAAGCTTTCTTT,CASSRGTNTEAFF
once,.,TRBJ2-1,TRBV5-1,TGCGCCAGCAGCTTGGTTGGCCCAACCTACAATGAGCAGTTCTTC,CASSLVGPTYNEQFF
.,.,TRBJ2-1,TRBV6-1,TGTGCCAGCACACCCTACGGAGGGCAGGTCAATGAGCAGTTCTTC,CASTPYGGQVNEQFF
.,TRBD1,TRBJ2-2,TRBV10-2,TGCGCCAGCAAAGAACCGGGACAGACGAACACCGGGGAGCTGTTTTTT,CASKEPGQTNTGELFF
few,.,TRBJ2-7,TRBV5-6,TGTGCCAGCAGCTTGGTTCTCGGCTCCTACGAGCAGTACTTC,CASSLVLGSYEQYF
.,.,TRBJ2-7,TRBV19,TGTGCCAGTAGTATCGGGAAAAGCGCCCTCGAGCAGTACTTC,CASSIGKSALEQYF
.,TRBD2,TRBJ2-1,TRBV27,TGTGCCAGCAGTTTAGGCGCAGCGGGAGTGAATGAGCAGTTCTTC,CASSLGAAGVNEQFF
few,TRBD2,TRBJ2-7,TRBV7-7,TGTGCCAGCAGCTTAGCTCTGGGAGGGGAGCAGTACTTC,CASSLALGGEQYF
.,.,TRBJ2-1,TRBV1,TGCACCAGCAGCCGAGGCCCCTGTCACTTCTTC,CTSSRGPCHFF
.,.,TRBJ2-7,TRBV5-4,TGTGCCAGCAGCTTGAACACAGACTACGAGCAGTACTTC,CASSLNTDYEQYF
.,.,TRBJ1-1,TRBV5-4,TGTGCCAGCAGTTCGGACAGACACACTGAAGCTTTCTTT,CASSSDRHTEAFF
.,.,TRBJ2-5,TRBV19,TGTGCCAGTAGTATAGGAGGGGAGACCCAGTACTTC,CASSIGGETQYF
few,TRBD1,TRBJ2-2,TRBV29-1,TGCAGCGTTGAGGGACAGGGCCCCGTTGGGGAGCTGTTTTTT,CSVEGQGPVGELFF
few,.,TRBJ1-2,TRBV28,TGTGCCAGCAGTTTATACGGCAGAATAGCTGGCTACACCTTC,CASSLYGRIAGYTF
.,TRBD2,TRBJ2-5,TRBV13,TGTGCCAGCAGCCTTCGGCGGGGGGAGACCCAGTACTTC,CASSLRRGETQYF
.,.,TRBJ2-3,TRBV9,TGTGCCAGCAGCCCCACCCCGAGGTCAGATACGCAGTATTTT,CASSPTPRSDTQYF
.,TRBD1,TRBJ2-5,TRBV15,TGTGCCACCAGCAGAGCTAAAAAGACAGGGCTGAAGACCCAGTACTTC,CATSRAKKTGLKTQYF
.,TRBD2,TRBJ2-1,TRBV12-5,TGTGCTAGTGGTTTGGGGGAAAGCGGGAGGGCCCAACTTAAGTTCTTC,CASGLGESGRAQLKFF
.,.,TRBJ1-4,TRBV7-9,TGTGCCAGCAGTTCGGACAGCATAACTAATGAAAAACTGTTTTTT,CASSSDSITNEKLFF
.,TRBD1,TRBJ1-1,TRBV10-1,TGCGCCAGCAGCGAGGACCCGACAGGGTTCACTGAAGCTTTCTTT,CASSEDPTGFTEAFF
.,.,TRBJ2-7,TRBV6-6,TGTGCCAGCAGCAGAGAAGGGGCCTACGAGCAGTACTTC,CASSREGAYEQYF
.,TRBD1,TRBJ1-2,TRBV7-3,TGTGCCAGCAGCCAACGGACAGGGGAGGGCTACACCTTC,CASSQRTGEGYTF
.,TRBD2,TRBJ2-7,TRBV9,TGTGCCAGCAGCGTATCAGCGGGAGGACCCTACGAGCAGTACTTC,CASSVSAGGPYEQYF
.,TRBD1,TRBJ1-6,TRBV6-5,TGTGCCAGCAGTTATAGGCGGGGACAGGGTAATTCACCCCTCCACTTC,CASSYRRGQGNSPLHF
.,TRBD2,TRBJ2-1,TRBV6-6,TGTGCCAGCAGTTACTCGGGCGGGAGCTCCTACAATGAGCAGTTCTTC,CASSYSGGSSYNEQFF
.,TRBD2,TRBJ2-3,TRBV29-1,TGCAGCGTTCCCACTAGCGGGGGTACCCAAGATACGCAGTATTTT,CSVPTSGGTQDTQYF
.,TRBD1,TRBJ1-4,TRBV18,TGTGCCAGCTCACCACAGGGGGCGCGTGAAAAACTGTTTTTT,CASSPQGAREKLFF
.,.,TRBJ1-5,TRBV21-1,TGTGCCAGCAGCGAAAGAGAGGTCTTTGTCGGCAATCAGCCCCAGCATTTT,CASSEREVFVGNQPQHF